The clone carrying this T cell receptor (beta chain) has ten or more counts. Antigen: not known. The germline V gene encodes CDR1 DFQATT and CDR2 SNEGSKA (reference sequence). V lost 4 bases to trimming and J lost 0 bases, with 13 bases between them. CDR3 length equals 14 residues. These data are taken from a study of T cells after yellow fever vaccination. Study-level points and caveats: Most clones from primary vaccination resurfaced after the booster (approximately 97% CD4, approximately 88% CD8).

From the 5' RACE reads, TCRdb called clonotypes with MiXCR, one entry per CDR3 protein. Among around 67,000 distinct CDR3 sequences listed, approximately 7% were seen once. The clonotype comes from a man in his late teens or twenties who received the YFV17D yellow fever vaccine. The specimen comprised CD8+ T cells sorted from PBMCs, sampled 4 to 6 days after the first yellow fever vaccination. This sequence joins TRBV20-1 and TRBJ2-7; D remains ambiguous. In DNA form, the CDR3 reads TGCAGTGCTAACCCCAGGCGGAGCTCCTACGAGCAGTACTTC. This gives the protein CSANPRRSSYEQYF.